Sequencing of this T cell receptor beta chain was carried out in a study of shared clonotypes between healthy human individuals. V shed 0 bases and J shed 5 bases, with 13 bases lying between them. The CDR3 is 16 residues long. Germline CDR1 MDHEN, CDR2 SYDVKM. Here immunoSEQ multiplex PCR was the method, and the copy in TCRdb shows in-frame clones only, minus some. The sample yields 740,000 or so clones, about three quarters seen once. This receptor was obtained from a woman in her twenties or thirties in good health. Sample: memory CD4+ T cells sorted from blood. The subset: CD45RA-negative fraction. The rearrangement joins TRBV28 to TRBJ1-4; no clear D. CDR3 DNA: TGTGCCAGCAGTTTATGGCGTATGGGGAGGAATGAAAAACTGTTTTTT. Encoded protein: CASSLWRMGRNEKLFF.